Described below is a single TCR beta chain sequence and its context. Its antigen remains unknown. This sample is drawn from a study of OX40 agonist ivuxolimab in advanced cancers. As for the study in general: Patients were infused with ivuxolimab every 2 weeks at 0.01 to 10 mg/kg.

Germline CDR1 and CDR2: SEHNR and FQNEAQ (reference sequence). V was clipped by 5 bases and J by 4 bases; unmatched bases: 8. The CDR3 is 16 amino acids. Study conclusions and caveats: Clonal expansion from baseline to week 6 occurred in both CD4+ and CD8+ T cells.

The protocol was immunoSEQ multiplex PCR, while the TCRdb copy is restricted to in-frame clones and leaves out a portion. In the table there are under 50,000 clones, approximately 80% of which are singletons. This clonotype originated in an adult with an advanced solid tumor such as melanoma, head and neck, liver or kidney cancer. The sample consisted of CD4+ or CD8+ T cells sorted from blood, taken in a trial of the OX40 agonist ivuxolimab. V usage is TRBV7-9 and J usage is TRBJ2-1, with 10 positions matching TRBD1. The CDR3 DNA is TGTGCCAGCAGCCCGCTGGGACAGGGGTATTACAATGAGCAGTTCTTC. This translates into CASSPLGQGYYNEQFF.